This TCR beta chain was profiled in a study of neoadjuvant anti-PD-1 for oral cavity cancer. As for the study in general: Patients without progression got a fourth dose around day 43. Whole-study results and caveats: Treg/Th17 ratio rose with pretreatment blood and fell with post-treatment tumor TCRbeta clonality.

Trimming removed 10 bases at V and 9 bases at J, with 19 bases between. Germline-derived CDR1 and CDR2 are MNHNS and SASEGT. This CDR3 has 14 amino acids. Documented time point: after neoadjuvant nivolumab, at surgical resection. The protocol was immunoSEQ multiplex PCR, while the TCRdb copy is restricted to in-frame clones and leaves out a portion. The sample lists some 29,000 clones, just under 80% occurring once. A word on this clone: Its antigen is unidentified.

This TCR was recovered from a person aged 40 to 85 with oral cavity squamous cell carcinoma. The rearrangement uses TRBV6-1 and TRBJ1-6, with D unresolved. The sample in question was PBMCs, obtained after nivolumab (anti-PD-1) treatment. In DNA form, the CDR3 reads TGTGCCAACTTTCGAACCCTCGACGGTTCACCCCTCCACTTT. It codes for CANFRTLDGSPLHF.